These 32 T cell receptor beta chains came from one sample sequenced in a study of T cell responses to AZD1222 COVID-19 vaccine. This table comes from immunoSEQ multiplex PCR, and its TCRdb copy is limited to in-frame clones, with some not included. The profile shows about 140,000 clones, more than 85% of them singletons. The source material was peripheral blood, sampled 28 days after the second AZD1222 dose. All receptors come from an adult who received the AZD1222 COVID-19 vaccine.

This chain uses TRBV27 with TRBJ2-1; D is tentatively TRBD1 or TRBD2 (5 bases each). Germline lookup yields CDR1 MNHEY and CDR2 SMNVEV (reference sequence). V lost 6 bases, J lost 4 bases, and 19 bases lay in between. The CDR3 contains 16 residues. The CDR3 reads CASRDPRGEKYNEQFF. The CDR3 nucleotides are TGTGCCAGCAGGGACCCAAGAGGGGAGAAGTACAATGAGCAGTTCTTC.

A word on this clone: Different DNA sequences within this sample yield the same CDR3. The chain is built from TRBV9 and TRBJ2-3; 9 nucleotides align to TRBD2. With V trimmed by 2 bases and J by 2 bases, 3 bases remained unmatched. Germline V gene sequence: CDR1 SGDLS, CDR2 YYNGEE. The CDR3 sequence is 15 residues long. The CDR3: CASSVLAGSTDTQYF. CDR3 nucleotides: TGTGCCAGCAGCGTCCTAGCGGGATCCACAGATACGCAGTATTTT.

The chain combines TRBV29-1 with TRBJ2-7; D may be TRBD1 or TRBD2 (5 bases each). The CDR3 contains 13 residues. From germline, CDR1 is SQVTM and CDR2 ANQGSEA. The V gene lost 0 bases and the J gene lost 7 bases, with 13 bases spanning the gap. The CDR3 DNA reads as TGCAGCGTTGAAGACCGGGACCCAGGGGAGCAGTACTTC. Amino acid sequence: CSVEDRDPGEQYF.

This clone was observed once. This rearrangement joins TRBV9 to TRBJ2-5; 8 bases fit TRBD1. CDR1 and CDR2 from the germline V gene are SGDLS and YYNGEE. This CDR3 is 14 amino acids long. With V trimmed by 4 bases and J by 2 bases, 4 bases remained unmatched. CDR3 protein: CASSPRTGQETQYF. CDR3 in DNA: TGTGCCAGCAGCCCCAGGACAGGGCAAGAGACCCAGTACTTC.

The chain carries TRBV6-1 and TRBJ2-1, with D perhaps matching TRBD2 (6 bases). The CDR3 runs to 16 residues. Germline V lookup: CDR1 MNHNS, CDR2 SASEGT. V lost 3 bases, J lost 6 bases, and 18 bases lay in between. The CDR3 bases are TGTGCCAGCAGTGACCTGGCGGGACGGGGCTCCAATGAGCAGTTCTTC. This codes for CASSDLAGRGSNEQFF.

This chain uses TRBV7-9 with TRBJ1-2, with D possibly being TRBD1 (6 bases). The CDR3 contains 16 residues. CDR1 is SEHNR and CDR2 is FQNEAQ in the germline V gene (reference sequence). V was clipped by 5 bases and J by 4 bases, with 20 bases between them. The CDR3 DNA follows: TGTGCCAGCAGCCCCCTCGGGGGGGCGAGTTTCTATGGCTACACCTTC. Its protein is CASSPLGGASFYGYTF.

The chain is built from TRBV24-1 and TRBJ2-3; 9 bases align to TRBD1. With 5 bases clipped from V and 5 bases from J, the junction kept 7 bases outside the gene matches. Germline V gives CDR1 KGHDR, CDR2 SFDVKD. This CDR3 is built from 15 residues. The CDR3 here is CATSGEQGAEDTQYF. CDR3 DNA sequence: TGTGCCACCAGTGGCGAACAGGGGGCAGAAGATACGCAGTATTTT.

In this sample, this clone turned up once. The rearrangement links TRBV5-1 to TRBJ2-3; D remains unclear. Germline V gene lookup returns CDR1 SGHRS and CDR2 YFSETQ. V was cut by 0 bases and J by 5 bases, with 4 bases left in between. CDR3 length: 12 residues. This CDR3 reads CASSLGRDTQYF. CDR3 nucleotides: TGCGCCAGCAGCTTGGGTAGAGATACGCAGTATTTT.

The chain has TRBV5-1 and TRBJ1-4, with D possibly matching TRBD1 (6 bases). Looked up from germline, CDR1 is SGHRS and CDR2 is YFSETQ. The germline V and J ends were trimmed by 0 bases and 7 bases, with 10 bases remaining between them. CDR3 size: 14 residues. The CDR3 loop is CASSLGQGPEKLFF. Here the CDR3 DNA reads TGCGCCAGCAGCTTGGGGCAGGGGCCTGAAAAACTGTTTTTT.

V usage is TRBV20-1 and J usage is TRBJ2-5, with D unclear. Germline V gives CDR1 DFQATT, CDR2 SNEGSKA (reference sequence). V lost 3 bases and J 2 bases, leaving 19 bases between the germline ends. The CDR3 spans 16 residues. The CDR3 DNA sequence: TGCAGTGCTAGTAATCCCCCGTTGGGCGTTCAAGAGACCCAGTACTTC. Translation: CSASNPPLGVQETQYF.

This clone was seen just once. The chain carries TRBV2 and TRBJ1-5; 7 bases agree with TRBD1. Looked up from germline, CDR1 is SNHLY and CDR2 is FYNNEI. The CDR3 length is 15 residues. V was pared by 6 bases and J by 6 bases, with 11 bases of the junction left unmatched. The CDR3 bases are TGTGCCAGCAGCCGCGAAGAGGGGGCCGCTCAGCCCCAGCATTTT. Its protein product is CASSREEGAAQPQHF. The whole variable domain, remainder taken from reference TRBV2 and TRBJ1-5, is EPEVTQTPSHQVTQMGQEVILRCVPISNHLYFYWYRQILGQKVEFLVSFYNNEISEKSEIFDDQFSVERPDGSNFTLKIRSTKLEDSAMYFCASSREEGAAQPQHFGDGTRLSIL.

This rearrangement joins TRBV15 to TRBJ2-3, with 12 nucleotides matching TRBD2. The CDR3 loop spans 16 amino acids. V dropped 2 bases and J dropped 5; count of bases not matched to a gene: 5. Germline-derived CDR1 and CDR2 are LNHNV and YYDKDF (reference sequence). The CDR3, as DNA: TGTGCCACCAGCAGAAGAAGGGGACTAGCGGGAGATACGCAGTATTTT. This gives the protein CATSRRRGLAGDTQYF.

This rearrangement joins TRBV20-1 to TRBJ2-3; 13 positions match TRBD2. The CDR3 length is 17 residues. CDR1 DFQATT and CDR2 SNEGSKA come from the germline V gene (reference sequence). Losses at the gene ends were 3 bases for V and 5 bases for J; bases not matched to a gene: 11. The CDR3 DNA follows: TGCAGTGCTAGTCGAGTGGGACTAGCGGGATGGGGAGATACGCAGTATTTT. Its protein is CSASRVGLAGWGDTQYF.

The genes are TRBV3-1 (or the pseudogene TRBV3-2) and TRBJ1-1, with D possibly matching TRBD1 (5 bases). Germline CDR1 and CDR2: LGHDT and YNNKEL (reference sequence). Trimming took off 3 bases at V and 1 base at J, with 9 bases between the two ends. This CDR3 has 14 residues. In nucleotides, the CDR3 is TGTGCCAGCAGCCAGGTGGGGGGGAACACTGAAGCTTTCTTT. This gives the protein CASSQVGGNTEAFF.

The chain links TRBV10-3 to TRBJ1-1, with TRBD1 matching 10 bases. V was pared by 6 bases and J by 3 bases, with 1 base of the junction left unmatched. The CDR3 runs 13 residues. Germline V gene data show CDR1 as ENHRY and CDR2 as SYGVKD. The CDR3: CAIRDRGDTEAFF. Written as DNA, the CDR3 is TGTGCCATCAGGGACAGGGGGGACACTGAAGCTTTCTTT.

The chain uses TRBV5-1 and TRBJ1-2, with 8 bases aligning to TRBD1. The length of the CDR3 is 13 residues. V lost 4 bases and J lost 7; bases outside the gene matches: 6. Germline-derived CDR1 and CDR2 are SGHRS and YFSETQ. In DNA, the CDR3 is TGCGCCAGCAGCACAGACAGGGGAGGTGGCTACACCTTC. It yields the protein CASSTDRGGGYTF. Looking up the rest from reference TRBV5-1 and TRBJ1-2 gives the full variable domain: KAGVTQTPRYLIKTRGQQVTLSCSPISGHRSVSWYQQTPGQGLQFLFEYFSETQRNKGNFPGRFSGRQFSNSRSEMNVSTLELGDSALYLCASSTDRGGGYTFGSGTRLTVV.

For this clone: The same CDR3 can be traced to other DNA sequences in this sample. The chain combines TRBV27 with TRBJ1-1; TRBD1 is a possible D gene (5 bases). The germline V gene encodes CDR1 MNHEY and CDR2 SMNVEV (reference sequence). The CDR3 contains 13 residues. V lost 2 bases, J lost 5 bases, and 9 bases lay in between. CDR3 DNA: TGTGCCAGCAGTTTACAGGGCCGTACTGAAGCTTTCTTT. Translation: CASSLQGRTEAFF.

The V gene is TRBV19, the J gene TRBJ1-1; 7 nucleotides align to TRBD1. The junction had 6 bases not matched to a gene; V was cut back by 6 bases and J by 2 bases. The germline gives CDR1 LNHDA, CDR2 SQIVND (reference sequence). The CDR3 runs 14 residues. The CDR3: CASSTRQGNTEAFF. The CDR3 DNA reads TGTGCCAGTAGCACCAGACAGGGCAACACTGAAGCTTTCTTT. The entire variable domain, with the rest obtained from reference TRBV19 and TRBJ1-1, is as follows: DGGITQSPKYLFRKEGQNVTLSCEQNLNHDAMYWYRQDPGQGLRLIYYSQIVNDFQKGDIAEGYSVSREKKESFPLTVTSAQKNPTAFYLCASSTRQGNTEAFFGQGTRLTVV.

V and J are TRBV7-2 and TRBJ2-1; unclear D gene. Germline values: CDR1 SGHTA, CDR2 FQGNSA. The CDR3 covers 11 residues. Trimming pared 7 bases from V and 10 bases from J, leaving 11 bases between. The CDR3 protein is CASTRGGEQFF. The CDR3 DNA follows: TGTGCCAGCACGCGCGGCGGAGAGCAGTTCTTC.

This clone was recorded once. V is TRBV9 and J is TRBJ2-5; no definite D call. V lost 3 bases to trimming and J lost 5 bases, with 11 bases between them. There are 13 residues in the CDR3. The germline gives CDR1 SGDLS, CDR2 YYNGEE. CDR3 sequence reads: CASSDGLWETQYF. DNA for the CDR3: TGTGCCAGCAGCGACGGATTGTGGGAGACCCAGTACTTC.

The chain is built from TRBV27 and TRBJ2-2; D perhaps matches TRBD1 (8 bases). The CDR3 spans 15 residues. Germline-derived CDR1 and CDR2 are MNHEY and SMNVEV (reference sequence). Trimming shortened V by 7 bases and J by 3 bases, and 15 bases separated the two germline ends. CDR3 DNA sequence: TGTGCCAGCATCGGGGGGACAGGCCACACCGGGGAGCTGTTTTTT. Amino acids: CASIGGTGHTGELFF.

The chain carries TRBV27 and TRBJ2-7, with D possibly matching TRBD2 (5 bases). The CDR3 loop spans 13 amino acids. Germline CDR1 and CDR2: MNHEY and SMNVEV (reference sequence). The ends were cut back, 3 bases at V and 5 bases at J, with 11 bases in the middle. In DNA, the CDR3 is TGTGCCAGCAGTTTGACGGGGAATGACGAGCAGTACTTC. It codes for CASSLTGNDEQYF.

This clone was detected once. CDR3 sequence (DNA): TGCGCCAGCAGCTTGGATACTAGCGGGAACTACGAGCAGTACTTC. This gives the protein CASSLDTSGNYEQYF. The chain couples TRBV5-1 to TRBJ2-7; 10 nucleotides align to TRBD2. The CDR3 runs to 15 residues. V trimming: 0 bases; J trimming: 3 bases; junction bases outside the gene matches: 3. Germline V gene data show CDR1 as SGHRS and CDR2 as YFSETQ.

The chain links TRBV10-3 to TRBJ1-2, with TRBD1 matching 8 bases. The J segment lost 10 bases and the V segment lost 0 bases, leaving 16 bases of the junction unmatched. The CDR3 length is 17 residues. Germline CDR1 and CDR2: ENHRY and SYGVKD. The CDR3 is CAISESTGDGTMGDYTF. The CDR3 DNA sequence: TGTGCCATCAGTGAGTCGACAGGGGATGGGACCATGGGTGACTACACCTTC.

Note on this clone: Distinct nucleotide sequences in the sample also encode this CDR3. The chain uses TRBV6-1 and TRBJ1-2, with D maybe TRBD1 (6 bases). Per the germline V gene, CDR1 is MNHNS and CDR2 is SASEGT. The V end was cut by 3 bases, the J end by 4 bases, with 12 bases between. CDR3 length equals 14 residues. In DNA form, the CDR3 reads TGTGCCAGCAGTGAGGGGGGCCTAAGCTATGGCTACACCTTC. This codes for CASSEGGLSYGYTF.

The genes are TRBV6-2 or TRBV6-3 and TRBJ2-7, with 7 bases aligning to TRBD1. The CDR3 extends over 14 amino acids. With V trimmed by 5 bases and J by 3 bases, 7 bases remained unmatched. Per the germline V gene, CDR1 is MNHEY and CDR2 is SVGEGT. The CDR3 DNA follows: TGTGCCAGCAGTGACCTGGGACAGCGCTACGAGCAGTACTTC. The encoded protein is CASSDLGQRYEQYF.

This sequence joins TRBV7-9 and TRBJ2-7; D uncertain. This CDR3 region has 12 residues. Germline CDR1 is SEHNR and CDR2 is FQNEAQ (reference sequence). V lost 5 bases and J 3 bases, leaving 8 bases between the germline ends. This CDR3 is CASSDLNYEQYF. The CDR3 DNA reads TGTGCCAGCAGCGACTTGAACTACGAGCAGTACTTC.

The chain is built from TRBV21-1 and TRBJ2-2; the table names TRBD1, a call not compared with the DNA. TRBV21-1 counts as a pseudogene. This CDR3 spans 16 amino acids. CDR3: CASSPEARGCTGELFF. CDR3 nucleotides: TGTGCCAGCAGCCCTGAGGCCAGGGGCTGCACCGGGGAGCTGTTTTTT.

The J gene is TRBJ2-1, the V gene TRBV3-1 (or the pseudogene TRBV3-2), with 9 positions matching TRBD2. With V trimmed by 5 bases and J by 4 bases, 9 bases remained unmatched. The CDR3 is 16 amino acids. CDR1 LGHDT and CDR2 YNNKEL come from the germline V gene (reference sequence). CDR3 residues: CASSSGRTSEYNEQFF. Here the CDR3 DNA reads TGTGCCAGCAGCTCGGGGCGGACTAGCGAGTACAATGAGCAGTTCTTC.

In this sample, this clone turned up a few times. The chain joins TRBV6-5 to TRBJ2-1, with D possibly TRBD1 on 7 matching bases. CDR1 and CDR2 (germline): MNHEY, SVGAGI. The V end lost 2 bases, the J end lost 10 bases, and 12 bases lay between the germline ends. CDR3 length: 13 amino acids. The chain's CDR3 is CASSYKQGGEQFF. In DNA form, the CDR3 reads TGTGCCAGCAGTTACAAGCAGGGGGGAGAGCAGTTCTTC.

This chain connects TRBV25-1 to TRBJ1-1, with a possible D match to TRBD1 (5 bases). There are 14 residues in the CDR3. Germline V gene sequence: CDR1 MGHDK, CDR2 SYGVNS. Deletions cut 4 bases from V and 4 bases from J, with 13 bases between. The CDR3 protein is CASSVGGQSTEAFF. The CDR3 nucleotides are TGTGCCAGCAGTGTTGGCGGACAAAGCACTGAAGCTTTCTTT.

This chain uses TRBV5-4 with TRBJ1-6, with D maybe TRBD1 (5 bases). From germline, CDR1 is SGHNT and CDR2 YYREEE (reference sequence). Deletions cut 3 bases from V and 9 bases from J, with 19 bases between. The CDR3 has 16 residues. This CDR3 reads CASSSARGRVTSPLHF. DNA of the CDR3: TGTGCCAGCAGCTCGGCCCGTGGCAGGGTAACTTCACCCCTCCACTTT.